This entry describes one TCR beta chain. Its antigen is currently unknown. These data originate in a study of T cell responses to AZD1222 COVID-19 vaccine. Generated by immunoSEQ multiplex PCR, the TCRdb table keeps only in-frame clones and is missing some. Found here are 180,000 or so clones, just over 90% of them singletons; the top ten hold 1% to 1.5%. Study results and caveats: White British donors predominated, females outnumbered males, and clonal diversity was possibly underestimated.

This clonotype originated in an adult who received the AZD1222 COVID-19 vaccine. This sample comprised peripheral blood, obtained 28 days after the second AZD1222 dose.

CDR3 sequence reads: CASSDPVTNYGYTF. CDR3 in DNA: TGCGCCAGCAGTGATCCAGTAACTAACTATGGCTACACCTTC. This chain uses TRBV10-2 with TRBJ1-2; D gene ambiguous. V was shortened by 3 bases and J by 0 bases, with 8 bases between the two germline ends. Germline V CDR1 and CDR2: WSHSY, SAAADI. The CDR3 contains 14 residues.